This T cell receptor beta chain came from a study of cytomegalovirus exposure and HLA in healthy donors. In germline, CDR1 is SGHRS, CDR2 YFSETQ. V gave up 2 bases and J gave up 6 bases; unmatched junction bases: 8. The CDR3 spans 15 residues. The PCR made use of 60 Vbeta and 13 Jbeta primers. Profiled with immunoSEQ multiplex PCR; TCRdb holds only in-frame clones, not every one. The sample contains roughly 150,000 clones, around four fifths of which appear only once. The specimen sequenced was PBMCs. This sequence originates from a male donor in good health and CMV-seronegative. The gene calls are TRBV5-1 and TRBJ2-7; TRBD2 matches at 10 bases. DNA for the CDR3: TGCGCCAGCAGCTTCGGACTAGCGGACGGGGGCGAGCAGTACTTC. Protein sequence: CASSFGLADGGEQYF.